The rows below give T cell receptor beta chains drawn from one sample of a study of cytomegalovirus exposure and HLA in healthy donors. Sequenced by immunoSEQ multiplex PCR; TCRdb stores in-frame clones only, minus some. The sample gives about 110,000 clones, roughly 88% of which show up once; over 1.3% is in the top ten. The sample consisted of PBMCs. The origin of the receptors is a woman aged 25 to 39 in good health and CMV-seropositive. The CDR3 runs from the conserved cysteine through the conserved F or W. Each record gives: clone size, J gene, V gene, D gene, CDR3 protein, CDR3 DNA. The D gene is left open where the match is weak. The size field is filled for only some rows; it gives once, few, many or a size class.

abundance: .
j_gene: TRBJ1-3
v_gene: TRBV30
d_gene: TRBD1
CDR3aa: CAWSFHRGGSGNTIYF
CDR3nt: TGTGCCTGGAGTTTCCACAGGGGGGGCTCTGGAAACACCATATATTTT

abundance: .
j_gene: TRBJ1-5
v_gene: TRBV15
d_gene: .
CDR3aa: CATSSNRVGSNQPQHF
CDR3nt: TGTGCCACCAGCAGTAACAGGGTGGGTAGCAATCAGCCCCAGCATTTT

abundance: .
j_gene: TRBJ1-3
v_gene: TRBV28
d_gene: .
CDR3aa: CASNRPGNTIYF
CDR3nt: TGTGCCAGCAATCGTCCTGGAAACACCATATATTTT

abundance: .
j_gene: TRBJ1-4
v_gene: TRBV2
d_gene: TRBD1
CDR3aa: CASSNKHRTGEATNEKLFF
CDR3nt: TGTGCCAGCAGCAACAAACATCGGACAGGGGAAGCAACTAATGAAAAACTGTTTTTT

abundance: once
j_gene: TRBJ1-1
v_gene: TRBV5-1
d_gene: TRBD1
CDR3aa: CASSSSGTGVTEAFF
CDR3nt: TGCGCCAGCAGCTCCTCCGGGACAGGGGTAACTGAAGCTTTCTTT

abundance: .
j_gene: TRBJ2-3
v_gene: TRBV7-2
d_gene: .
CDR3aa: CASSRGPNTDTQYF
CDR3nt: TGTGCCAGCAGCCGTGGGCCCAATACAGATACGCAGTATTTT

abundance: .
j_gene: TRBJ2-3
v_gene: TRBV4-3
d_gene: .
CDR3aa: CASSQVWRGPSDTQYF
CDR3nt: TGCGCCAGCAGCCAAGTTTGGAGGGGGCCTTCAGATACGCAGTATTTT

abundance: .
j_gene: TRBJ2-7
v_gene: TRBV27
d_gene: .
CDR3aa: CASQKGPLSYEQYF
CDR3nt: TGTGCCAGCCAAAAGGGGCCCCTCTCCTACGAGCAGTACTTC

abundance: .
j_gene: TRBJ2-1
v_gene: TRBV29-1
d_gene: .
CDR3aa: CSVDRGKRGEQFF
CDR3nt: TGCAGCGTTGACAGGGGTAAAAGGGGTGAGCAGTTCTTC

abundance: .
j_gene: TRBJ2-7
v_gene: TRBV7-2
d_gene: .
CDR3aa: CASSLERTDYEQYF
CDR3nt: TGTGCCAGCAGCTTAGAACGGACAGACTACGAGCAGTACTTC

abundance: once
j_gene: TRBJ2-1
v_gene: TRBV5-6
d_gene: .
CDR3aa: CASSFVGGGEDEQFF
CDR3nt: TGTGCCAGCAGCTTCGTCGGAGGGGGCGAGGATGAGCAGTTCTTC

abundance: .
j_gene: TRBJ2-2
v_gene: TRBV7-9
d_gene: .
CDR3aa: CARQGTNTGELFF
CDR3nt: TGTGCCAGGCAAGGGACTAACACCGGGGAGCTGTTTTTT

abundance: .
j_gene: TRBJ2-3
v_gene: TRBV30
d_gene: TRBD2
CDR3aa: CAWSVLAGTSTDTQYF
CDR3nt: TGTGCCTGGAGTGTACTAGCGGGGACTAGCACAGATACGCAGTATTTT

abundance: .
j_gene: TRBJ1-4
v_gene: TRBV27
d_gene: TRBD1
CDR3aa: CASSFALGTAREKLFF
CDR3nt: TGTGCCAGCAGTTTCGCCCTTGGGACAGCGAGAGAAAAACTGTTTTTT

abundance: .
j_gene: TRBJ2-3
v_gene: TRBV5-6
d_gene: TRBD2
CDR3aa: CASSASTSGITDTQYF
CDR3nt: TGTGCCAGCAGCGCGTCGACTAGCGGAATCACAGATACGCAGTATTTT

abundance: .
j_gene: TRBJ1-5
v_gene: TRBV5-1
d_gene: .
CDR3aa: CASSLQGNQPQHF
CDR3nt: TGCGCCAGCAGCTTACAGGGAAATCAGCCCCAGCATTTT

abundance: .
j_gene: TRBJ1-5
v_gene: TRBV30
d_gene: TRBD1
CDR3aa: CAWSVPTGTNQPQHF
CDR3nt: TGTGCCTGGAGTGTACCGACAGGGACGAATCAGCCCCAGCATTTT

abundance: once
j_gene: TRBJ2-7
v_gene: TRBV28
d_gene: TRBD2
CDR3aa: CASSSEREDSHEQYF
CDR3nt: TGTGCCAGCAGTAGCGAGCGGGAGGATTCCCACGAGCAGTACTTC

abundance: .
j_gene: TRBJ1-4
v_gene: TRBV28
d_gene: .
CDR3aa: CASNRLGVLEKLFF
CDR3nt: TGTGCCAGCAATAGACTTGGCGTTTTGGAAAAACTGTTTTTT

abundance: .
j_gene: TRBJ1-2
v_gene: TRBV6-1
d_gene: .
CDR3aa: CASSEVTTRRGYTF
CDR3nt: TGTGCCAGCAGTGAAGTGACCACCCGGAGGGGCTACACCTTC

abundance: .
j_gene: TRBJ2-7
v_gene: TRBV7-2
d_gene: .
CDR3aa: CASSLSPSYEQYF
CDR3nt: TGTGCCAGCAGCCTTAGTCCTTCCTACGAGCAGTACTTC

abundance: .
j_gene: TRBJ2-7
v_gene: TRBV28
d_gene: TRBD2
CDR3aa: CASSLINGGSPYEQYF
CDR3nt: TGTGCCAGCAGTTTAATAAACGGGGGGTCTCCCTACGAGCAGTACTTC

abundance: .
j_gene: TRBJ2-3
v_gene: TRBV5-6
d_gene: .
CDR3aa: CATTREGQAGSF
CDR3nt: TGTGCCACCACTCGGGAAGGGCAGGCTGGAAGTTTT

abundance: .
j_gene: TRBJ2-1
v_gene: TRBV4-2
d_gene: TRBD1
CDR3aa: CASSRTGGYNEQFF
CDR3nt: TGTGCCAGCAGCCGGACAGGGGGTTACAATGAGCAGTTCTTC

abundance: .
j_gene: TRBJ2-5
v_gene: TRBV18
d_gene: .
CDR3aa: CASSPVQGETQYF
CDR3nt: TGTGCCAGCTCACCGGTGCAGGGGGAGACCCAGTACTTC

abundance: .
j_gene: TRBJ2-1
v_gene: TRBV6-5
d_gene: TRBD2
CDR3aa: CASSPSSGGYNEQFF
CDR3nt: TGTGCCAGCAGTCCCTCTAGCGGGGGCTACAATGAGCAGTTCTTC

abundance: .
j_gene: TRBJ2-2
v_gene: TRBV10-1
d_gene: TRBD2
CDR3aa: CASPWGGTNTGELFF
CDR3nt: TGCGCCAGCCCCTGGGGGGGTACGAACACCGGGGAGCTGTTTTTT

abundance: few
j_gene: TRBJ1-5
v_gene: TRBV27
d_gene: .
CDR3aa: CASARSQINQPQHF
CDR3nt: TGTGCCAGCGCCCGGTCACAGATCAATCAGCCCCAGCATTTT

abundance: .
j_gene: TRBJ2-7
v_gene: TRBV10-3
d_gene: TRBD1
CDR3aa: CAIRADREEQYF
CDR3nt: TGTGCCATCAGGGCGGACAGGGAGGAGCAGTACTTC

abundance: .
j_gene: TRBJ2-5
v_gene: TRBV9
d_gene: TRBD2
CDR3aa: CASSEAGTSGGRYF
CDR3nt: TGTGCCAGCAGCGAAGCCGGGACTAGCGGGGGGCGGTACTTC

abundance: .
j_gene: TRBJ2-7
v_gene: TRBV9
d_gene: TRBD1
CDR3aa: CASSVAGQGINEQYF
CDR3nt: TGTGCCAGCAGCGTAGCGGGACAGGGGATTAACGAGCAGTACTTC

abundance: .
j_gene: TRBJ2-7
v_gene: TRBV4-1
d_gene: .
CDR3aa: CASSLLEGPYEQYF
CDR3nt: TGCGCCAGCAGCCTCCTAGAGGGCCCCTACGAGCAGTACTTC

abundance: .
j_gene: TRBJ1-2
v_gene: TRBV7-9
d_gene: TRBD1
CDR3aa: CASSLIGTGDGYTF
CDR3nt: TGTGCCAGCAGCTTAATAGGGACAGGGGATGGCTACACCTTC

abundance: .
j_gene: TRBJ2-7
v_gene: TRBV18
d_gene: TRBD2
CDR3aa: CASSLAGGPSEQYF
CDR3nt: TGTGCCAGCTCTCTAGCGGGGGGGCCGTCCGAGCAGTACTTC

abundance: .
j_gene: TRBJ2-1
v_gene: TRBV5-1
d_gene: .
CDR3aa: CASRTTDGEQFF
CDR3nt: TGCGCCAGCAGAACGACAGATGGTGAGCAGTTCTTC

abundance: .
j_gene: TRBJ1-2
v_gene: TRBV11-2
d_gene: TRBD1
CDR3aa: CASSGLKRTGAKSVYGYTF
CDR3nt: TGTGCCAGCAGCGGTCTTAAGAGGACAGGGGCAAAGAGCGTCTATGGCTACACCTTC

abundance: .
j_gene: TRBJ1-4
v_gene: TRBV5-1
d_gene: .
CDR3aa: CASSFVQGTTNEKLFF
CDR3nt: TGCGCCAGCAGCTTTGTTCAGGGGACAACTAATGAAAAACTGTTTTTT

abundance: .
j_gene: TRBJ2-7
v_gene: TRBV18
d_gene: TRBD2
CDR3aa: CASSPVKREGGEQYF
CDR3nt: TGTGCCAGCTCACCGGTCAAGCGGGAGGGGGGCGAGCAGTACTTC

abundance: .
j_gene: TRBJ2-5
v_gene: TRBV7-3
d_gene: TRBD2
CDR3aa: CASSLNGGDQETQYF
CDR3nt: TGTGCCAGCAGCTTAAACGGGGGGGATCAAGAGACCCAGTACTTC

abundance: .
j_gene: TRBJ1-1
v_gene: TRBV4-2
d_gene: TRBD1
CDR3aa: CASRTTGVSTEAFF
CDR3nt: TGTGCCAGCAGAACAACAGGGGTCAGCACTGAAGCTTTCTTT

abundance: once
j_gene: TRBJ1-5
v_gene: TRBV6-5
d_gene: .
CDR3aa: CASSKQGRDQPQHF
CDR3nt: TGTGCCAGCAGTAAACAGGGCAGGGATCAGCCCCAGCATTTT

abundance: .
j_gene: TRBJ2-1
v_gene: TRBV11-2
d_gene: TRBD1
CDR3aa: CASSLGGGEYNEQFF
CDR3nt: TGTGCCAGCAGCTTAGGAGGGGGCGAGTACAATGAGCAGTTCTTC

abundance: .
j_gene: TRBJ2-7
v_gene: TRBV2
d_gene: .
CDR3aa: CASNRLGSRNEQYF
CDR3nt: TGTGCCAGCAACCGACTAGGCTCTAGGAACGAGCAGTACTTC

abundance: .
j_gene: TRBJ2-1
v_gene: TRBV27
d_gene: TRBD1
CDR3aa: CASSLLVGQGASNEQFF
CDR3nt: TGTGCCAGCAGTTTATTGGTGGGACAGGGGGCTTCAAATGAGCAGTTCTTC

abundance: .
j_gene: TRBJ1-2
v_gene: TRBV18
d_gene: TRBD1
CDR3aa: CASSPQGALRYDGYTF
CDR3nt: TGTGCCAGCTCGCCCCAGGGGGCCCTTAGGTATGATGGCTACACCTTC